This TCR beta chain was captured in a study of shared clonotypes between healthy human individuals. In the sorted-subset replicate PCRs, around 200 ng DNA, 29,000 or so T cell genomes, was used. Repertoires were generated with immunoSEQ multiplex PCR, while TCRdb's copy carries only in-frame clones and drops some. Seen here are around 1.1 million clones, approximately 80% observed once, and the top ten hold under 0.8%. Study observations and caveats: Shared clonotypes: approximately 4.5% naive CD4, about 4% naive CD8, over 2% memory CD4, around 0.4% memory CD8.

Trimming removed 0 bases at V and 15 bases at J, with 12 bases between. Per the germline V gene, CDR1 is SGHTA and CDR2 is FQGNSA. This CDR3 has 12 amino acids. Of note for this clone: Its matching antigen is unknown.

The sample was memory CD4+ T cells from PBMCs. Described subset: CD45RA-negative fraction. V gene TRBV7-2 combines with J gene TRBJ2-4; D gene uncertain. This sequence was found in a man younger than 35 in good health. Some clones in this sample may be carry-over from other donors' samples. As DNA, the CDR3 is TGTGCCAGCAGCTTAGCGGGCTCCTCCCCGTACTTC. Translating gives CASSLAGSSPYF.